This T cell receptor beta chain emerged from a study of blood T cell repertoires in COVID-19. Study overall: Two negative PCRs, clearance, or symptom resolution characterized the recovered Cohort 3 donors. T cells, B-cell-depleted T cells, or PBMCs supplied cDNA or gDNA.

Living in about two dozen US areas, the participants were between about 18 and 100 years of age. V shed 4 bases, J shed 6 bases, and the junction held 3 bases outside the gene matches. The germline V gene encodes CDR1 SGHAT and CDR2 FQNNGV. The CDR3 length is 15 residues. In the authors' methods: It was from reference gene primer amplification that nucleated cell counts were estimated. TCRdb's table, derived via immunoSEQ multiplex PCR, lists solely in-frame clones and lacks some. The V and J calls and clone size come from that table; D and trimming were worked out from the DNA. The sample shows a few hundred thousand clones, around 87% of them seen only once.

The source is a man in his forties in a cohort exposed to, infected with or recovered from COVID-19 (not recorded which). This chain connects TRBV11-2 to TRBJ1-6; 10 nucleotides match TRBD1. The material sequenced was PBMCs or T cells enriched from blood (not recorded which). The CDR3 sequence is CASSYRDRGNSPLHF. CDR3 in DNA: TGTGCCAGCAGCTACCGGGACAGGGGTAATTCACCCCTCCACTTT. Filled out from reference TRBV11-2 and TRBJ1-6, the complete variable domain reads EAGVAQSPRYKIIEKRQSVAFWCNPISGHATLYWYQQILGQGPKLLIQFQNNGVVDDSQLPKDRFSAERLKGVDSTLKIQPAKLEDSAVYLCASSYRDRGNSPLHFGNGTRLTVT.